This T cell receptor beta chain was recorded in a study of blood T cell repertoires in COVID-19. In the original workflow: By means of reference gene primer amplification, nucleated cell counts were estimated. Some clones are missing from TCRdb's copy, which holds only in-frame ones; the method was immunoSEQ multiplex PCR. The DNA was the basis for D and trimming; V, J and clone size are from that table. This table holds some 220,000 clones, 85% found once. V lost 1 base and J lost 3; bases outside the gene matches: 3. The CDR3 is 16 amino acids. Germline-derived CDR1 and CDR2 are LGHNA and YSLEER. Sequencing was performed on peripheral blood. The gene calls are TRBV4-3 and TRBJ1-4; 9 bases match TRBD1. The TCR sequence derives from a woman in her sixties or seventies with COVID-19, enrolled during active disease. The CDR3 reads CASSQGDRGANEKLFF. The CDR3 DNA reads TGCGCCAGCAGCCAAGGCGACAGGGGGGCTAATGAAAAACTGTTTTTT.